These T cell receptor beta chains were read from a single sample in a study of identical twins' blood T cells. MiXCR, applied by TCRdb to the 5' RACE reads, yields one record per CDR3 protein. Among fewer than 450,000 distinct CDR3 sequences, roughly 28% were seen once, and the ten largest hold about 6%. Material: PBMCs. The origin of the receptors is a woman between 18 and 49 years old in good health. Each CDR3 is given with its conserved first and last residue. The order of the fields is clone size, J gene, V gene, D gene, CDR3 protein, CDR3 DNA. The D gene is left open where the match is weak. Expanded clones are given a class, and other clones once, few, many or no size at all.

- TRBJ1-1 TRBV29-1 - CSVEPLTGGLEAFF TGCAGCGTTGAACCTTTGACAGGAGGACTTGAAGCTTTCTTT
- TRBJ2-3 TRBV7-8 - CASSSLSDTQYF TGTGCCAGCAGCTCCCTATCAGATACGCAGTATTTT
few TRBJ2-7 TRBV18 - CASSPNVQISYEQYF TGTGCCAGCTCACCAAATGTACAGATTTCTTACGAGCAGTACTTC
few TRBJ2-2 TRBV7-9 - CASSRDQTGELFF TGTGCCAGCAGCCGCGACCAAACCGGGGAGCTGTTTTTT
- TRBJ2-1 TRBV11-2 TRBD1 CASSENRGYPYNEQFF TGTGCCAGCAGCGAAAACAGGGGCTACCCGTACAATGAGCAGTTCTTC
many TRBJ1-3 TRBV20-1 - CSARPGSGNTIYF TGCAGTGCTAGACCCGGATCGGGAAACACCATATATTTT
- TRBJ1-1 TRBV6-2/TRBV6-3 - CASSYSSQRSTEAFF TGTGCCAGCAGTTACTCGTCACAGCGGTCCACTGAAGCTTTCTTT
- TRBJ2-1 TRBV7-6 - CASSLGATEVNEQFF TGTGCCAGCAGCTTAGGGGCTACAGAGGTCAATGAGCAGTTCTTC
few TRBJ1-1 TRBV29-1 - CSPQKNTEAFF TGCAGCCCCCAAAAGAACACTGAAGCTTTCTTT
few TRBJ1-3 TRBV6-5 - CASSYSGGGGNTIYF TGTGCCAGCAGTTACTCGGGGGGAGGCGGAAACACCATATATTTT
- TRBJ1-2 TRBV5-1 - CASSSEPGNAGYTF TGCGCCAGCAGCTCCGAACCCGGGAACGCGGGCTACACCTTC
many TRBJ2-1 TRBV5-4 - CASSLSESSYNEQFF TGTGCCAGCAGCTTGTCCGAGAGCTCCTACAATGAGCAGTTCTTC
few TRBJ1-6 TRBV20-1 - CSARPGDSPLHF TGCAGTGCTAGACCAGGAGACTCACCCCTCCACTTT
many TRBJ1-1 TRBV29-1 - CSVEESGYSAFF TGCAGCGTTGAAGAAAGCGGCTACTCAGCTTTCTTT
- TRBJ1-1 TRBV5-1 - CASSLAQGAPEAFF TGCGCCAGCAGCTTGGCTCAGGGAGCCCCTGAAGCTTTCTTT
once TRBJ1-4 TRBV7-9 - CASVAGGMGNEKLFF TGTGCCAGCGTCGCCGGGGGGATGGGTAATGAAAAACTGTTTTTT
many TRBJ1-1 TRBV29-1 - CSVGWGKSGTGTEAFF TGCAGCGTTGGTTGGGGGAAGAGTGGGACGGGGACTGAAGCTTTCTTT
- TRBJ2-7 TRBV4-1 - CASSQEGAGAFYEQYF TGCGCCAGCAGCCAAGAGGGGGCAGGGGCTTTCTACGAGCAGTACTTC
many TRBJ1-1 TRBV6-6 - CASSTRRNTEAFF TGTGCCAGCAGTACCAGAAGGAACACTGAAGCTTTCTTT
many TRBJ2-2 TRBV11-3 TRBD2 CASIASLLAGLETGELFF TGTGCCAGCATCGCGTCGTTATTAGCGGGACTAGAGACCGGGGAGCTGTTTTTT
- TRBJ1-1 TRBV5-5 TRBD1 CASTITGGARTEAFF TGTGCCAGCACTATCACAGGGGGCGCGCGTACTGAAGCTTTCTTT
- TRBJ2-7 TRBV3-1 - CASSQHVRTRVWQSYEQYF TGTGCCAGCAGCCAACATGTCAGAACTAGAGTATGGCAATCCTACGAGCAGTACTTC
- TRBJ2-7 TRBV5-1 - CASSLDGRVEQYF TGCGCCAGCAGCTTGGACGGCCGAGTCGAGCAGTACTTC
few TRBJ1-2 TRBV20-1 TRBD1 CSARELDRGVRGYTF TGCAGTGCTAGAGAGTTGGACAGGGGAGTCCGTGGCTACACCTTC
- TRBJ2-2 TRBV12-3/TRBV12-4 TRBD1 CASSETTGVGIRELFF TGTGCCAGCAGCGAAACGACAGGGGTGGGAATAAGGGAGCTGTTTTTT
many TRBJ1-2 TRBV7-9 - CASSLENYGYTF TGTGCCAGCAGCTTAGAAAACTATGGCTACACCTTC
- TRBJ1-3 TRBV20-1 - CSAPKVAGNTIYF TGCAGTGCCCCGAAGGTAGCTGGAAACACCATATATTTT
few TRBJ1-2 TRBV4-3 TRBD1 CASSQDREERLVDYGYTF TGCGCCAGCAGCCAGGACAGGGAAGAGAGGTTGGTGGACTATGGCTACACCTTC
- TRBJ1-2 TRBV20-1 - CNWAQRDDYTF TGCAATTGGGCCCAAAGGGATGACTACACCTTC
few TRBJ2-1 TRBV9 TRBD2 CASSVAGTKYNEQFF TGTGCCAGCAGCGTAGCTGGGACTAAATACAATGAGCAGTTCTTC
many TRBJ1-1 TRBV2 - CASTDAPGNTEAFF TGTGCCAGCACCGACGCACCCGGGAACACTGAAGCTTTCTTT
- TRBJ1-4 TRBV5-1 - CASSPRELTTIATNEKLFF TGCGCCAGCAGCCCCAGGGAGCTCACAACAATTGCAACTAATGAAAAACTGTTTTTT
- TRBJ1-2 TRBV20-1 - CSAIDPGITYGYTF TGCAGTGCTATAGATCCAGGGATAACCTATGGCTACACCTTC
- TRBJ1-1 TRBV5-1 - CASSLVGLGTEAFF TGCGCCAGCAGCTTAGTAGGTCTTGGCACTGAAGCTTTCTTT
many TRBJ2-3 TRBV21-1 - CASSKALGTSTDTQYF TGTGCCAGCAGCAAAGCGCTCGGGACTAGCACAGATACGCAGTATTTT
few TRBJ1-3 TRBV7-2 - CASSPRAGITGNTIYF TGTGCCAGCAGCCCGAGAGCGGGTATAACTGGAAACACCATATATTTT
- TRBJ1-1 TRBV28 - CASTSGGMGVNTEAFF TGTGCCAGCACCTCGGGGGGAATGGGCGTGAACACTGAAGCTTTCTTT
few TRBJ2-7 TRBV12-3/TRBV12-4 - CASSLDKGAYEQYF TGTGCCAGCAGTCTCGATAAGGGGGCCTACGAGCAGTACTTC
- TRBJ1-2 TRBV20-1 - CSARVVRDPSRSYTF TGCAGTGCTAGAGTCGTAAGGGACCCTTCCCGGAGCTACACCTTC
few TRBJ1-4 TRBV25-1 - CASTEVGEKLFF TGTGCCAGCACTGAGGTTGGGGAAAAACTGTTTTTT
- TRBJ2-1 TRBV7-8 TRBD1 CASSFRTGLNEQFF TGTGCCAGCAGCTTCCGGACAGGGCTGAATGAGCAGTTCTTC
- TRBJ2-2 TRBV6-5 TRBD2 CASSLADLNTGELFF TGTGCCAGCAGTCTAGCGGACCTAAACACCGGGGAGCTGTTTTTT
- TRBJ2-3 TRBV27 TRBD2 CASSLIAGGVGDTQYF TGTGCCAGCAGTCTGATAGCGGGAGGGGTGGGAGATACGCAGTATTTT
- TRBJ1-3 TRBV20-1 - CSAKDMSSGNTIYF TGCAGTGCCAAGGACATGAGCTCTGGAAACACCATATATTTT
many TRBJ1-5 TRBV27 - CASSLKGSQPQHF TGTGCCAGCAGTTTGAAAGGGAGCCAGCCCCAGCATTTT
many TRBJ1-5 TRBV7-9 - CASSLVAQPQHF TGTGCCAGCAGCTTAGTTGCTCAGCCCCAGCATTTT
- TRBJ2-1 TRBV5-6 - CASSVAGERLYNEQFF TGTGCCAGCAGCGTGGCCGGGGAGCGGTTATACAATGAGCAGTTCTTC